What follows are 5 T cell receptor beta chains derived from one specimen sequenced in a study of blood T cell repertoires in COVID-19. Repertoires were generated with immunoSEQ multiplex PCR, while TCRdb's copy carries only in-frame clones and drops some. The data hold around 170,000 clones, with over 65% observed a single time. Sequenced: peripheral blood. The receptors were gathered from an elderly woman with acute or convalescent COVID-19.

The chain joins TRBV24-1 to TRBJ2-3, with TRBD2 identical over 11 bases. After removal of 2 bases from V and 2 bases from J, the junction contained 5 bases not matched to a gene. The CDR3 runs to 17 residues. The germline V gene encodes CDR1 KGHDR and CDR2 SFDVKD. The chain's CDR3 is CATSDWGTSGDTDTQYF. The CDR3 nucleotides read TGTGCCACCAGTGATTGGGGGACTAGCGGAGACACAGATACGCAGTATTTT.

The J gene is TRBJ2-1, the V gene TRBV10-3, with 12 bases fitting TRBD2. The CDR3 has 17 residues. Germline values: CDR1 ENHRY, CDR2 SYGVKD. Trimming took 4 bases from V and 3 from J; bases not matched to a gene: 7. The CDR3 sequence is CAISGRTSGALYNEQFF. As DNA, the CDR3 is TGTGCCATCAGTGGACGGACTAGCGGGGCTCTCTACAATGAGCAGTTCTTC.

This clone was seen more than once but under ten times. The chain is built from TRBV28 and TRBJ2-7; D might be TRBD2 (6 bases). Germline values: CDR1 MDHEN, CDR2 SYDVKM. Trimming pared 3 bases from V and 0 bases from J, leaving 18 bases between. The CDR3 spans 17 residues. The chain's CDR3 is CASSLLLSGLSSYEQYF. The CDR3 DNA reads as TGTGCCAGCAGTTTGCTTTTGAGCGGGCTGAGCTCCTACGAGCAGTACTTC.

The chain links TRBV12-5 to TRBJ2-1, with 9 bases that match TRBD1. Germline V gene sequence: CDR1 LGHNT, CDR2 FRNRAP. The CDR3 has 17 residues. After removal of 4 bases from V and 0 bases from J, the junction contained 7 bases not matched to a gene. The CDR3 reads CASGSRQGGSSYNEQFF. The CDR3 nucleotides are TGTGCTAGTGGTTCCCGACAGGGGGGGAGCTCCTACAATGAGCAGTTCTTC.

This CDR3 reads CASSSRVPGTDSSYNEQFF. The CDR3 DNA is TGCGCCAGCAGCTCCCGGGTCCCGGGTACCGACAGCTCCTACAATGAGCAGTTCTTC. The rearrangement links TRBV5-1 to TRBJ2-1; perhaps TRBD1 as D (5 bases). Germline CDR1 and CDR2: SGHRS and YFSETQ. Trimming shortened V by 3 bases and J by 0 bases, and 22 bases separated the two germline ends. The CDR3 spans 19 residues.